These T cell receptor beta chains were read from a single sample in a study of OX40 agonist ivuxolimab in advanced cancers. The protocol was immunoSEQ multiplex PCR, while the TCRdb copy is restricted to in-frame clones and leaves out a portion. The table has about 86,000 clones, 87% seen once; the top ten hold less than 1.5%. The sample consisted of CD4+ or CD8+ T cells sorted from blood, taken in a trial of the OX40 agonist ivuxolimab. These receptors were collected from an adult with an advanced solid tumor such as melanoma, head and neck, liver or kidney cancer. Both conserved end residues are part of each CDR3. The D gene is left open where the match is weak. Size tells how often a clone was seen (once, few, many) or the class of an expanded clone, and some rows leave it out.

TRBJ1-5,NA,few,TRBV5-8,TGTGCCAGCAGCTTGGTGTTTCAGCCCCAGCATTTT,CASSLVFQPQHF
TRBJ1-2,TRBD1,NA,TRBV6-6,TGTGCCAGCAGTTCCTTCACGACAGGGAACTATGGCTACACCTTC,CASSSFTTGNYGYTF
TRBJ1-3,NA,few,TRBV5-4,TGTGCCAGCAGGCGAGACGGGGGCCCCGGAAACACCATATATTTT,CASRRDGGPGNTIYF
TRBJ1-2,NA,NA,TRBV7-2,TGTGCCAGCAGCTCACGCATTGGGAAGTATGGCTACACCTTC,CASSSRIGKYGYTF
TRBJ2-7,NA,NA,TRBV6-5,TGTGCCAGCAGTTACGGGGGGCGGACCTACGAGCAGTACTTC,CASSYGGRTYEQYF
TRBJ1-6,NA,NA,TRBV7-3,TGTGCCAGCAGCCTCCAGACAGGCTCACCCCTCCACTTT,CASSLQTGSPLHF
TRBJ2-7,TRBD1,NA,TRBV7-9,TGTGCCAGCAGCTTCGCTAGGGACAGGCCCTACGAGCAGTACTTC,CASSFARDRPYEQYF
TRBJ2-7,TRBD1,few,TRBV10-3,TGTGCCACGGGGACAGGGGGCGACGAGCAGTACTTC,CATGTGGDEQYF
TRBJ1-1,NA,NA,TRBV9,TGTGCCAGCAGCGTAGGCCCCGAGATGAACACTGAAGCTTTCTTT,CASSVGPEMNTEAFF
TRBJ2-5,NA,NA,TRBV5-6,TGTGCCAGCAGCCCCCTGGGGGAAGAGACCCAGTACTTC,CASSPLGEETQYF
TRBJ2-7,NA,few,TRBV2,TGTGCCAGCAGTGGAGCCGTCTACGAGCAGTACTTC,CASSGAVYEQYF
TRBJ2-3,TRBD1,NA,TRBV7-7,TGTGCTAGCGGTACAGGGGGCGGGTTGGATACGCAGTATTTT,CASGTGGGLDTQYF
TRBJ1-4,NA,NA,TRBV19,TGTGCCAGTACGGGTCGGCGTGAAAAACTGTTTTTT,CASTGRREKLFF
TRBJ1-2,NA,NA,TRBV11-2,TGTGCCAGCAGCTTAGGGGCCCAAGGGGGCTATGGCTACACCTTC,CASSLGAQGGYGYTF
TRBJ2-7,NA,NA,TRBV7-9,TGTGCCAGCAGCACGGACAGTAGTGAGCAGTACTTC,CASSTDSSEQYF
TRBJ2-5,NA,NA,TRBV11-2,TGTGCCAGCAGCTCGGGAGTACAAGAGACCCAGTACTTC,CASSSGVQETQYF
TRBJ2-1,NA,NA,TRBV7-8,TGTGCCAGCAGCTTAGTCGAGGTCCTCTGGAGCTCCTACAATGAGCAGTTCTTC,CASSLVEVLWSSYNEQFF
TRBJ2-2,NA,NA,TRBV18,TGTGCCAGCTCACTGGGTTACACCGGGGAGCTGTTTTTT,CASSLGYTGELFF
TRBJ1-2,NA,NA,TRBV5-3,TGTGCCAGAACCAGGAGGGGCGCGGGCGGCTACACCTTC,CARTRRGAGGYTF
TRBJ1-4,NA,NA,TRBV2,TGTGCCAGCAGTGAACTCTCGTCAGGGGCTAATGAAAAACTGTTTTTT,CASSELSSGANEKLFF
TRBJ1-4,TRBD1,NA,TRBV7-2,TGTGCCAGCAGCTTACAAACAGGGGATGAAAAACTGTTTTTT,CASSLQTGDEKLFF
TRBJ2-2,TRBD2,NA,TRBV7-3,TGTGCCAGCAGCACAGGACTAGCGGGGATAACCGGGGAGCTGTTTTTT,CASSTGLAGITGELFF
TRBJ2-7,TRBD2,NA,TRBV5-1,TGCGCCAGCAGCTTGGGGACTAGCGGGGGCGCCCTCTCGGAGCAGTACTTC,CASSLGTSGGALSEQYF
TRBJ2-7,NA,NA,TRBV6-1,TGTGCCAGCAGTGTTAGCGGCCCCTCCTACGAGCAGTACTTC,CASSVSGPSYEQYF
TRBJ2-1,TRBD1,once,TRBV2,TGTGCCAGCAGAGAACGACAGGGCTCCTACAATGAGCAGTTCTTC,CASRERQGSYNEQFF
TRBJ1-4,NA,NA,TRBV7-9,TGTGCCAGCAGCACAGGGTCCACTGGGAAACTGTTTTTT,CASSTGSTGKLFF
TRBJ1-5,NA,NA,TRBV7-2,TGTGCCAGCAGCTTAGCGGGGGGGTTGGGTCAGCCCCAGCATTTT,CASSLAGGLGQPQHF
TRBJ1-5,NA,NA,TRBV18,TGTGCCAGCTCACCGGCGTCGGGGAGAGAACAGCCCCAGCATTTT,CASSPASGREQPQHF
TRBJ1-1,NA,NA,TRBV27,TGTGCCACCCGGGGGATGAACACTGAAGCTTTCTTT,CATRGMNTEAFF
TRBJ2-7,NA,NA,TRBV7-9,TGTGCCAGCAGCTTAGAGGGTAACCTCGAGCAGTACTTC,CASSLEGNLEQYF
TRBJ2-7,TRBD2,NA,TRBV10-3,TGTGCCATCAGTGAGTCTAGCGGGGGCTACGAGCAGTACTTC,CAISESSGGYEQYF
TRBJ1-4,TRBD1,NA,TRBV19,TGTGCCAGTAGTGCACTGACAGGGGTTAATGAAAAACTGTTTTTT,CASSALTGVNEKLFF
TRBJ1-5,NA,NA,TRBV7-8,TGTGCCAGCAGCTTAGGGTCTGGGGGTGACCAGCCCCAGCATTTT,CASSLGSGGDQPQHF